This T cell receptor beta chain comes out of a study of identical twins (dated by TCRdb to 2016 to 2017). With respect to the entire study: TCR alpha and beta repertoires from monozygotic twins, unrelated adults of various ages and cord blood were deep-sequenced to test whether fetal clonotypes persist. To rule out contamination, the twin experiments were replicated at different times with different library preparation protocols. Results the study describes overall, beyond this receptor: Fewer insertions were carried by abundant cord blood beta clonotypes, a similar but weaker trend appeared in young adult naive repertoires, and no such trend appeared in memory repertoires. Excess twin sharing in beta out-of-frame sequences was weaker because fewer shared sequences lowered the signal-to-noise ratio. Compared with coincidental sharing between unrelated individuals, out-of-frame TCR alpha sequences shared between twins showed an excess of sequences with low generation probability. In monozygotic twins, recombination models systematically underestimated out-of-frame TCR alpha sharing, but the models matched the sharing seen between unrelated individuals. Conclusions relied on cross-sectional statistical analysis, since the same donors could not be followed over many years. Zero-insertion analyses could be partly confounded by invariant T cells such as MAIT and iNKT, although diverse VJ usage argued against such confounding for most clonotypes.

To prepare the library, 5' RACE was applied. These reads were obtained on an Illumina HiSeq 2000. A universal primer binding site was added through template switching, and the final cDNA carried a unique molecular identifier so that TCR cDNA molecules could be counted accurately. Specific primers in the conserved constant-segment region were used to synthesize first-strand cDNA for the TCR alpha and beta chains. To control for contamination, every cDNA library was double barcoded, receiving both a SMART-Mk sample barcode and Illumina barcodes. Two successive PCR steps introduced TruSeq adapter sequences along with Illumina sample barcodes. Sequencing of the TCR alpha and beta cDNA libraries was done on the Illumina HiSeq platform using custom primers. Regarding the original processing steps: MiGEC was used to process raw reads and extract unique molecular identifiers, and MiXCR was used to find CDR3 positions. Recombination models were inferred per individual with the repgenHMM and IGoR tools using an EM algorithm. Shared clonotype analysis was performed with the tcR package in R, normalizing sharing by the product of cloneset sizes. Out-of-frame nonproductive sequences were analyzed to study raw recombination free of thymic and clonal selection effects. TCRdb trimmed public reads at Q25 via fastp, called clones via MiXCR and kept in-frame beta chains. Records with the same CDR3 protein are collapsed into one entry carrying the most frequent genes and DNA. The V and J calls here are based on TCRdb, not the publication. Recorded for this sample are under 1 million distinct CDR3 sequences; around 12% of them occurred a single time. The ten largest clones capture around 1.6% of the sample.

All donors were healthy Caucasians. The twin cohort consisted of three pairs of female monozygotic twins, all aged about 18 to 29 years. Peripheral blood mononuclear cells were the source from which RNA for the TCR libraries was isolated. Regarding this clonotype: Its antigen is unknown. Per-base quality was not reported, and no clone a single base away is much larger than it.

Here V drops 0 bases and J drops 8 bases, and the junction holds 4 bases not matched to any gene. Sequences SGHRS (CDR1) and YFSETQ (CDR2) are obtained from the germline V gene. The CDR3 goes from the cysteine to the phenylalanine over 15 residues. The entry retains the CDR3 DNA only, 45 bases that are in frame from base 1. These records were also assigned to another study, of yellow fever vaccine responses in identical twins. The second paper further reports: The T cell response to vaccination in identical twins was reported by the authors to appear partly convergent and partly personalized. In identical twins, the study followed T cell clones that responded to the vaccine with precision.

The TCR was taken from a woman aged 18-35 years in good health. The sample comprised PBMCs. In this chain, TRBV5-1 is recombined with TRBJ1-4; a stretch of 10 junction bases matches TRBD1. The nucleotide sequence reads TGCGCCAGCAGCTTGGCCGGGACAGGGGAGGAAAAACTGTTTTTT. It translates as CASSLAGTGEEKLFF. Where the CDR3 stops, the reference TRBV5-1 and TRBJ1-4 genes take over; the full variable domain is KAGVTQTPRYLIKTRGQQVTLSCSPISGHRSVSWYQQTPGQGLQFLFEYFSETQRNKGNFPGRFSGRQFSNSRSEMNVSTLELGDSALYLCASSLAGTGEEKLFFGSGTQLSVL.